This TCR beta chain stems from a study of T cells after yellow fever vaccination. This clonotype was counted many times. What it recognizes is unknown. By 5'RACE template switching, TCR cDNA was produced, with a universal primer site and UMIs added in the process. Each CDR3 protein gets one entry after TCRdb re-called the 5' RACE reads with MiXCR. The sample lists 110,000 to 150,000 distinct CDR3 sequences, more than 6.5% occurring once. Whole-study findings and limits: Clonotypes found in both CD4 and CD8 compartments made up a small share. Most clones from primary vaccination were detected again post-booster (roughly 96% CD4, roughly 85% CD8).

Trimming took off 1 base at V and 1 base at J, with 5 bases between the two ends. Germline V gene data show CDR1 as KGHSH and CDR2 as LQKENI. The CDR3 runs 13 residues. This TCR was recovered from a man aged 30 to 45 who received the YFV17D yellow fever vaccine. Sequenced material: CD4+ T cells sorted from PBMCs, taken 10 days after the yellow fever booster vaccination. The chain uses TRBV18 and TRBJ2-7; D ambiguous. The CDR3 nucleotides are TGTGCCAGCTCACCACAAGGTTCCTACGAGCAGTACTTC. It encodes CASSPQGSYEQYF.